The clone carrying this TCR beta chain was found a few times. Its target is not known. TCRdb reprocessed the RACE reads via MiXCR and lists one record per CDR3 protein. The data contain around 260,000 distinct CDR3 sequences, approximately 8.6% of them singletons. This record comes from a study of human T cells and chemical hapten exposure. Findings and limits, study-wide: The number of TCRs over 1 in 1000 frequency stayed unchanged after DPC.

Time point given: pre-sensitization, week 0. Treatment here: therapeutic diphenylcyclopropenone sensitization with weekly scalp DPC. The V and J ends lost 1 base and 4 bases, in that order; junction bases with no gene match: 5. Germline values: CDR1 SGHTA, CDR2 FQGNSA. The CDR3 covers 16 residues. The source was whole blood, collected in connection with sensitization to the hapten diphenylcyclopropenone (DPC). The V call is TRBV7-2, the J call TRBJ2-2; 8 bases line up with TRBD2. The TCR comes from a woman aged 40-49 years with alopecia areata. Some clones in this sample may be carry-over from other donors' samples. CDR3 protein: CASSLDPAGVTGELFF. In nucleotides, the CDR3 is TGTGCCAGCAGCTTAGATCCAGCGGGAGTCACCGGGGAGCTGTTTTTT.